Described below is a single T cell receptor beta chain sequence and its context. Whenever a sample was processed, at least 6.5 million PBMCs were isolated. This specimen belongs to a study of blood T cells in healthy people across ages. The CDR3 totals 16 residues. The germline V gene has CDR1 SEHNR and CDR2 FQNEAQ (reference sequence). The second PCR ran about 7 to 12 cycles with a sample-barcoded 5' primer and J-beta primers. Any given sample supplied a minimum of 3 million CDR3-containing paired-end reads. Using its own MiXCR run on the 5' RACE reads, TCRdb lists one record per CDR3 protein. Of around 1.5 million distinct CDR3 sequences in the sample, about 35% are singletons; the top ten hold around 11%.

Sequenced material: blood. The TCR was taken from a woman younger than 45 in good health. The chain combines TRBV7-9 with TRBJ2-7; D may be TRBD2 (5 bases). TRBJ2-5 matches the DNA end more closely, so the J call is doubtful. CDR3 region: CASSLGLRRRGETQYF. The CDR3 DNA reads as TGTGCCAGCAGCCTGGGTCTGCGCAGAAGAGGGGAGACCCAGTACTTC.